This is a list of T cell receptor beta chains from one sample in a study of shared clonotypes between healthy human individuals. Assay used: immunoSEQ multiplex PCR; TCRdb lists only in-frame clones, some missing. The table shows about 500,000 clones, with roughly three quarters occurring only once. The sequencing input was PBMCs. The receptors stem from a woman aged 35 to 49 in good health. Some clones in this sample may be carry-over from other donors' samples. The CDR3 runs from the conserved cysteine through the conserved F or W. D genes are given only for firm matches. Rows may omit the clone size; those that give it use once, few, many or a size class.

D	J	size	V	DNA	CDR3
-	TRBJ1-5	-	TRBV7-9	TGTGCCAGCTCACCTCCGACAGTCGATCAGCCCCAGCATTTT	CASSPPTVDQPQHF
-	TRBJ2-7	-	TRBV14	TGTGCCAGCAGCCAAGACCCGGGAGCTGGTCACGAGCAGTACTTC	CASSQDPGAGHEQYF
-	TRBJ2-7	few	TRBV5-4	TGTGCCAGCAGCCGCCAAGGGGAGTCCTACGAGCAGTACTTC	CASSRQGESYEQYF
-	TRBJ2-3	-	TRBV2	TGTGCCAGCCTACTTTCTAGCACAGATACGCAGTATTTT	CASLLSSTDTQYF
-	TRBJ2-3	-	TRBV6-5	TGTGCCAGCAGCCCGGACTTGGGTACGCAGTATTTT	CASSPDLGTQYF
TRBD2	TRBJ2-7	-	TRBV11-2	TGTGCCAGCAGCTCGGTAGCGGGAGCGCTCTCCTACGAGCAGTACTTC	CASSSVAGALSYEQYF
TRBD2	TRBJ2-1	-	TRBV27	TGTGCCAGCAGATCTAGCGGGACACGCCGGGGTCCCTACAATGAGCAGTTCTTC	CASRSSGTRRGPYNEQFF
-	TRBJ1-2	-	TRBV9	TGTGCCAGCAGCGTAGGGGGCGCGTTCGGCTACACCTTC	CASSVGGAFGYTF
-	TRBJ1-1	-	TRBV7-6	TGTGCCAGCAGCTTTGGGGAGGACACTGAAGCTTTCTTT	CASSFGEDTEAFF
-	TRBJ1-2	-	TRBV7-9	TGTGCCAGCAGCTTAGGAGATCTGACCTATGGCTACACCTTC	CASSLGDLTYGYTF
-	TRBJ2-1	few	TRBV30	TGTGCCTGGACTAGAGGGGTTGGGAATGAGCAGTTCTTC	CAWTRGVGNEQFF
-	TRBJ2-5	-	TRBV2	TGTGCCAGCAGTGTTAGCGAAGAGACCCAGTACTTC	CASSVSEETQYF
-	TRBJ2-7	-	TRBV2	TGTGCCAGCAGGGAGCAACAGGAGTATGAGCAGTACTTC	CASREQQEYEQYF
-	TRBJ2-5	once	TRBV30	TGTGCCTGGAGTGTTAGCCAAGAGACCCAGTACTTC	CAWSVSQETQYF
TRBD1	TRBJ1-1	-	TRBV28	TGTGCCAGCAGTTCGGGACAGCTGAACACTGAAGCTTTCTTT	CASSSGQLNTEAFF
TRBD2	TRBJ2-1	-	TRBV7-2	TGTGCCAGCAGCACCTCTGGACTAGCCGAGTTCTTC	CASSTSGLAEFF
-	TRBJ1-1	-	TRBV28	TGTGCCAGCAGTTTAATGACTGAAGCTTTCTTT	CASSLMTEAFF
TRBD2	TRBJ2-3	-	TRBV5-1	TGCGCCAGCAGCTGGACGGGACTAGCGGGAGGAGATACGCAGTATTTT	CASSWTGLAGGDTQYF